Listed below are T cell receptor beta chains from one sample, sequenced in a study of shared clonotypes between healthy human individuals. Repertoires were generated with immunoSEQ multiplex PCR, while TCRdb's copy carries only in-frame clones and drops some. This table has a few million clones, approximately 96% appearing once. What was sequenced was naive CD4+ T cells sorted from blood. Receptors originate from a young man in good health. CDR3s include the opening cysteine and the closing phenylalanine or tryptophan. The order of the fields is V gene, CDR3 protein.

TRBV28 | CASSDRYEQYF
TRBV6-1 | CASSEEGGPSYEQYF
TRBV10-1 | CASSEGREPKETQYF
TRBV5-6 | CASSRTTGKGNTIYF
TRBV15 | CATSRGQGAYEQYF
TRBV4-1 | CASRGTDTQYF
TRBV6-6 | CASSSTGEEYF
TRBV19 | CASSERQGPFNQPQHF
TRBV5-4 | CASSLGGRVSELFF
TRBV28 | CASSLSNTGGVYGYTF
TRBV6-1 | CASSDRENSPLHF
TRBV9 | CASSASSGTYEQYF
TRBV10-3 | CAISESSGETQYF
TRBV19 | CASSASGGPYNEQFF
TRBV6-1 | CASSEGGYGAYGYTF
TRBV2 | CASSVGGTEAFF
TRBV5-8 | CASSPGTAFKEQYF
TRBV9 | CASTLAAGQGTDTQYF
TRBV5-1 | CASSLGLADLNEQFF
TRBV29-1 | CSVSDRALRETQYF
TRBV2 | CATREGPISGANVLTF
TRBV5-1 | CASSFSDYGYTF
TRBV13 | CASSRGGDSWEQYF
TRBV30 | CACAKSGANVLTF
TRBV25-1 | CASSEYGGSGELFF
TRBV5-4 | CASSWGLAGGVETQYF
TRBV15 | CATSRDGWGHGTQPQHF